A selection of T cell receptor beta chains follows, all from one sample in a study of stem cell transplantation in POMP-related autoinflammatory disease. Profiling relied on immunoSEQ multiplex PCR, and the TCRdb table lists in-frame clones only, not all of them. The table lists roughly 70,000 clones, more than 75% of them singletons, with about 0.66% in the top ten. The sequences come from CD4+ T cells from PBMCs, collected after stem cell transplantation. All receptors come from a human patient with POMP-related autoinflammation and immune dysregulation (PRAID). A subset of T cells may come from the graft donor. The conserved cysteine and the conserved F or W are not part of the CDR3 here. Fields, in order: CDR3 protein, clone size, V gene. Clone size is shown for a subset of rows, as once, few, many or a class of expanded clone.

ASSLTEYTEAF,-,TRBV5-1
ASALAAGDTGELF,-,TRBV5-1
ASSLSGGLRGGELF,-,TRBV5-1
ASSLGGQGVGETQY,-,TRBV13
ASSLGSSGNTIY,-,TRBV5-1
ASSERNSHYGYT,once,TRBV6-1
ASSLSEGDEQY,-,TRBV11-3
ASSPDRGNQPQH,few,TRBV18
ASSEMVAGSKNIQY,-,TRBV6-1
ASSQDFAPGTQY,-,TRBV3-1/TRBV3-2
ASSLVAGGTDTQY,-,TRBV11-2
ASMGPNEKLF,-,TRBV28
ASSGVGYEQY,-,TRBV2
ASSPETGGRNSPLH,-,TRBV5-5
ASHRDRYPDTQY,-,TRBV6-6
ASSLGVEGTEAF,-,TRBV5-1
ASGQGAGNQPQH,-,TRBV2
ASSERAAVDGYT,-,TRBV6-1
ASSIPGSGGTDTQY,-,TRBV9
ASRKPGWTSGRWVTDTQY,-,TRBV2
ASSIVGAGTEAF,-,TRBV19
ASSMTSGAGETQY,-,TRBV6-5
ASTTGRVRTGELF,-,TRBV19
ASRRLSSLAGASDEQF,-,TRBV5-1
ASSGRRGGQPQH,-,TRBV2
ASSQDVGQGDTDTQY,once,TRBV4-2
ASSHGLKGRLNNEQF,-,TRBV4-1
ASGLASRTSRRTDTQY,-,TRBV12-5
ASSPGGGGNEQF,-,TRBV7-8
ASSLDDRGSTEAF,-,TRBV5-6
ASSLGVLGGGQETQY,-,TRBV7-6
ASSLSGGLGETQY,-,TRBV5-1
ASSLLGRASGMGPYEQY,-,TRBV27
ATSDLAGRGTDTQY,-,TRBV24-1
ASSFTQNNTEAF,-,TRBV7-9
ASSWGGRNYGYT,-,TRBV28
ASSEQGSNQPQH,few,TRBV10-1
ASSSLVGQHRGRETQY,-,TRBV7-9
ASSLGTSSDTQY,-,TRBV28
ASSSGAGGNTIY,once,TRBV5-1
ASTPGGGSSYNEQF,-,TRBV19
ASSLAAGGHYEQY,-,TRBV7-2
ASSLELRDTQY,-,TRBV7-9
ASRVGRRRQIPTDTQY,-,TRBV28
ASSLASLGRTDTQY,-,TRBV27
ASSFISYRGYEQY,-,TRBV28
ACQGATGELF,-,TRBV30
ASRLPGQETQY,-,TRBV28
ASSFPRTGGAAKWYGYT,few,TRBV4-1
ASSVLQGNNEQF,once,TRBV9
ASSYGSSGSLEQF,-,TRBV6-5
ASSQGGGYEQY,-,TRBV3-1/TRBV3-2
ASSLTGGVTQY,-,TRBV3-1/TRBV3-2
AGGGQPIDTQY,-,TRBV12-3/TRBV12-4
ASIQSTGELF,once,TRBV28
ASSPGRGDGYT,-,TRBV5-6
ASTTQGATGNTIY,few,TRBV19
SVVTGGYT,-,TRBV29-1